The rows below give T cell receptor beta chains drawn from one sample of a study of T-cell reconstitution after alpha-beta-depleted transplantation in children. From the PCR reads, TCRdb called clonotypes with MiXCR, one entry per CDR3 protein. Among more than 200,000 distinct CDR3 sequences, 24% were seen once, and the ten largest hold more than 4.5%. The material was PBMCs, mostly from graft donor cells, obtained 360 days after TCRalphabeta/CD19-depleted stem cell transplant. Receptors originate from a female patient aged 2-9 years who had a stem cell transplant for congenital amegakaryocytic thrombocytopenia, so the T cells may come from the graft donor. Both conserved end residues are part of each CDR3. D genes are given only for firm matches. A clone size is listed for some rows: how often the clone was seen (once, few, many), or a class if it is expanded.

clone_size: few
v_call: TRBV20-1
j_call: TRBJ2-4
d_call: TRBD2
cdr3_nt: TGCAGTGCTAGAGAGAGTGGGGGGGGGATTCAGTACTTC
cdr3_aa: CSARESGGGIQYF

clone_size: few
v_call: TRBV3-1
j_call: TRBJ1-1
d_call: -
cdr3_nt: TGTGCCAGCAGCAAGGGGCGTGTGAACACTGAAGCTTTCTTT
cdr3_aa: CASSKGRVNTEAFF

clone_size: -
v_call: TRBV2
j_call: TRBJ2-1
d_call: -
cdr3_nt: TGTGCCAGCAGTCCAAAACCGATAATCGGACAGAGCTCCTACAATGAGCAGTTCTTC
cdr3_aa: CASSPKPIIGQSSYNEQFF

clone_size: few
v_call: TRBV20-1
j_call: TRBJ2-1
d_call: -
cdr3_nt: TGCAGTGCTACAACCCGAAACATGCAGTTCTTC
cdr3_aa: CSATTRNMQFF

clone_size: few
v_call: TRBV7-6
j_call: TRBJ2-7
d_call: -
cdr3_nt: TGTGCCAGCAGCTTAAGTCTCGGGGGAGACTCCTACGAGCAGTACTTC
cdr3_aa: CASSLSLGGDSYEQYF

clone_size: -
v_call: TRBV27
j_call: TRBJ2-7
d_call: TRBD1
cdr3_nt: TGTGCCAGCAGTACTGCGACAGGGGTCTACGAGCAGTACTTC
cdr3_aa: CASSTATGVYEQYF

clone_size: many
v_call: TRBV10-3
j_call: TRBJ2-7
d_call: -
cdr3_nt: TGTGCCATCAGTGAGGACCCGAACTACGAGCAGTACTTC
cdr3_aa: CAISEDPNYEQYF

clone_size: once
v_call: TRBV19
j_call: TRBJ1-2
d_call: -
cdr3_nt: TGTGCCAGTAGTATCGAGGGGGATGGTGGCTACACCTTC
cdr3_aa: CASSIEGDGGYTF

clone_size: few
v_call: TRBV10-3
j_call: TRBJ2-7
d_call: TRBD1
cdr3_nt: TGTGCCATCGCAAACCTCCGGGACAGACCCTACGAGCAGTACTTC
cdr3_aa: CAIANLRDRPYEQYF

clone_size: few
v_call: TRBV7-2
j_call: TRBJ2-1
d_call: TRBD2
cdr3_nt: TGTGCCAGCAGTACTAGCGGGAGCTCCTACAATGAGCAGTTCTTC
cdr3_aa: CASSTSGSSYNEQFF

clone_size: -
v_call: TRBV20-1
j_call: TRBJ2-5
d_call: TRBD2
cdr3_nt: TGCAGTGCTAGCCGGACTAGCAGATCCCAAGAGACCCAGTACTTC
cdr3_aa: CSASRTSRSQETQYF

clone_size: many
v_call: TRBV6-5
j_call: TRBJ2-3
d_call: -
cdr3_nt: TGTGCCAGCAGTTACTCGTGGGCAGGGACAGATACGCAGTATTTT
cdr3_aa: CASSYSWAGTDTQYF

clone_size: few
v_call: TRBV4-2
j_call: TRBJ1-2
d_call: TRBD1
cdr3_nt: TGTGCCAGCAGCCAAAGAACAGGGGGCTCTAACTATGGCTACACCTTC
cdr3_aa: CASSQRTGGSNYGYTF

clone_size: -
v_call: TRBV28
j_call: TRBJ1-5
d_call: -
cdr3_nt: TGTGCCAGCAGTACAGGATCTACTCAGCCCCAGCATTTT
cdr3_aa: CASSTGSTQPQHF

clone_size: few
v_call: TRBV12-3/TRBV12-4
j_call: TRBJ2-7
d_call: -
cdr3_nt: TGTGCCAGCCGCCCGCGGGACAGTTTCTACGAGCAGTACTTC
cdr3_aa: CASRPRDSFYEQYF

clone_size: many
v_call: TRBV12-3/TRBV12-4
j_call: TRBJ1-1
d_call: -
cdr3_nt: TGTGCCAGCAGTTTGTGGCGGGGGGACACTGAAGCTTTCTTT
cdr3_aa: CASSLWRGDTEAFF

clone_size: -
v_call: TRBV5-6
j_call: TRBJ1-1
d_call: -
cdr3_nt: TGTGCCAGCAGCTTGGGGGGCGGCAGGGGTGGAACTGAAGCTTTCTTT
cdr3_aa: CASSLGGGRGGTEAFF

clone_size: few
v_call: TRBV4-1
j_call: TRBJ2-2
d_call: -
cdr3_nt: TGCGCCAGCAGCCAGATCAAGATTGGGCACCAGGGGTTACTATTTAACACCGGGGAGCTGTTTTTT
cdr3_aa: CASSQIKIGHQGLLFNTGELFF

clone_size: few
v_call: TRBV6-1
j_call: TRBJ2-5
d_call: -
cdr3_nt: TGTGCCAGCGGATCCATGGATCTGGAGACCCAGTACTTC
cdr3_aa: CASGSMDLETQYF

clone_size: -
v_call: TRBV14
j_call: TRBJ2-2
d_call: -
cdr3_nt: TGTGCCAGCAGCCGGCGTGTGATTCCCACCGGGGAGCTGTTTTTT
cdr3_aa: CASSRRVIPTGELFF

clone_size: -
v_call: TRBV7-2
j_call: TRBJ2-7
d_call: -
cdr3_nt: TGTGCCAGCAGCTTAGGGGTCCGTCGGGAGCAGTACTTC
cdr3_aa: CASSLGVRREQYF

clone_size: few
v_call: TRBV3-1
j_call: TRBJ2-2
d_call: TRBD2
cdr3_nt: TGTGCCAGCAGCCGGGGACTAGTGGACACCGGGGAGCTGTTTTTT
cdr3_aa: CASSRGLVDTGELFF

clone_size: -
v_call: TRBV15
j_call: TRBJ2-2
d_call: TRBD1
cdr3_nt: TGTGCCACCAGCAGAGATTTACAGGGGGCGCCGACCGGGGAGCTGTTTTTT
cdr3_aa: CATSRDLQGAPTGELFF

clone_size: -
v_call: TRBV5-1
j_call: TRBJ2-1
d_call: TRBD2
cdr3_nt: TGCGCCAGCAGCCCGGGGACTAGCGGGTTAACCTACAATGAGCAGTTCTTC
cdr3_aa: CASSPGTSGLTYNEQFF

clone_size: -
v_call: TRBV4-1
j_call: TRBJ1-1
d_call: -
cdr3_nt: TGCGCCAGCAGCCAAGGTAGGGGAAATCAGCACACTGAAGCTTTCTTT
cdr3_aa: CASSQGRGNQHTEAFF

clone_size: -
v_call: TRBV3-1
j_call: TRBJ1-1
d_call: -
cdr3_nt: TGTGCCAGCAGCCAGGCAAATCGGGGCACTGAAGCTTTCTTT
cdr3_aa: CASSQANRGTEAFF

clone_size: -
v_call: TRBV12-3/TRBV12-4
j_call: TRBJ2-7
d_call: -
cdr3_nt: TGTGCCAGCAACCGGACCGAGTCTGTCGAGCAGTACTTC
cdr3_aa: CASNRTESVEQYF

clone_size: few
v_call: TRBV27
j_call: TRBJ2-7
d_call: -
cdr3_nt: TGTGCCAGCAGTCAAGACGTGGGACGCAAGTACTTC
cdr3_aa: CASSQDVGRKYF

clone_size: -
v_call: TRBV7-6
j_call: TRBJ2-3
d_call: -
cdr3_nt: TGTGCCAGCAGCTTAGAGCTGGCGTTCTCGGGAGATACGCAGTATTTT
cdr3_aa: CASSLELAFSGDTQYF

clone_size: few
v_call: TRBV27
j_call: TRBJ1-2
d_call: -
cdr3_nt: TGTGCCAGCAGTATTAGTTGGGCCGGTGGCTACACCTTC
cdr3_aa: CASSISWAGGYTF

clone_size: -
v_call: TRBV11-2
j_call: TRBJ2-1
d_call: -
cdr3_nt: TGTGCCAGCAGCCGCCGCATGGTTTCGACCTCCTACAATGAGCAGTTCTTC
cdr3_aa: CASSRRMVSTSYNEQFF

clone_size: few
v_call: TRBV5-1
j_call: TRBJ1-1
d_call: -
cdr3_nt: TGCGCCAGCAGCCTCGAGCATGGAGCTTTCTTT
cdr3_aa: CASSLEHGAFF

clone_size: -
v_call: TRBV12-3/TRBV12-4
j_call: TRBJ2-1
d_call: TRBD2
cdr3_nt: TGTGCCAGCAGTTTTCGCCTAGCGGGGAGTGAGCAGTTCTTC
cdr3_aa: CASSFRLAGSEQFF

clone_size: -
v_call: TRBV12-3/TRBV12-4
j_call: TRBJ2-7
d_call: TRBD2
cdr3_nt: TGTGCCAGCATTCCCGCAAAAGGACTAGCGGTCTCACGTCAGGGGTACGAGCAGTACTTC
cdr3_aa: CASIPAKGLAVSRQGYEQYF

clone_size: -
v_call: TRBV15
j_call: TRBJ2-3
d_call: -
cdr3_nt: TGTGCCACCAGCAGAGACGTGACTAGCACAGATACGCAGTATTTT
cdr3_aa: CATSRDVTSTDTQYF

clone_size: -
v_call: TRBV4-2
j_call: TRBJ1-1
d_call: -
cdr3_nt: TGTGCCAGCAGCCAAGGGACGGGTGAAGCTTTCTTT
cdr3_aa: CASSQGTGEAFF

clone_size: few
v_call: TRBV11-2
j_call: TRBJ2-7
d_call: -
cdr3_nt: TGTGCCAGCAGCGTTTCCTACGAGCAGTACTTC
cdr3_aa: CASSVSYEQYF

clone_size: -
v_call: TRBV12-3/TRBV12-4
j_call: TRBJ2-7
d_call: -
cdr3_nt: TGTGCCAGCAGAGGGCCTTTTGCTGGTTACGAGCAGTACTTC
cdr3_aa: CASRGPFAGYEQYF

clone_size: few
v_call: TRBV28
j_call: TRBJ1-5
d_call: -
cdr3_nt: TGTGCCAGCAGTTTAACTTCCCTTACAGCTTGGGGGCCCCAGCATTTT
cdr3_aa: CASSLTSLTAWGPQHF

clone_size: -
v_call: TRBV7-2
j_call: TRBJ2-7
d_call: -
cdr3_nt: TGTGCCAGCAGCTTACCCACTAGATCATACGAGCAGTACTTC
cdr3_aa: CASSLPTRSYEQYF

clone_size: few
v_call: TRBV20-1
j_call: TRBJ2-5
d_call: TRBD2
cdr3_nt: TGCAGTGCTTCCGGGACTAAAGAGACCCAGTACTTC
cdr3_aa: CSASGTKETQYF

clone_size: few
v_call: TRBV6-1
j_call: TRBJ2-4
d_call: -
cdr3_nt: TGTGCCAGCAGTCTAGACAGGACCGTTGAAAACATTCAGTACTTC
cdr3_aa: CASSLDRTVENIQYF

clone_size: -
v_call: TRBV6-2/TRBV6-3
j_call: TRBJ2-1
d_call: -
cdr3_nt: TGTGCCAGCAGTTACTCGGGACTGTCTGCCAATGAGCAGTTCTTC
cdr3_aa: CASSYSGLSANEQFF

clone_size: few
v_call: TRBV5-1
j_call: TRBJ2-5
d_call: -
cdr3_nt: TGCGCCAGCAGCAGAGCAGGAGCCGAGTTAGGCCAGTACTTC
cdr3_aa: CASSRAGAELGQYF

clone_size: few
v_call: TRBV6-1
j_call: TRBJ2-2
d_call: -
cdr3_nt: TGTGCCAGCAGGGGCAGGGTCGACACCGGGGAGCTGTTTTTT
cdr3_aa: CASRGRVDTGELFF

clone_size: few
v_call: TRBV6-5
j_call: TRBJ2-1
d_call: -
cdr3_nt: TGTGCCAGCAGTTACAGGGACTCCTACAATGAGCAGTTCTTC
cdr3_aa: CASSYRDSYNEQFF

clone_size: few
v_call: TRBV12-3/TRBV12-4
j_call: TRBJ1-5
d_call: -
cdr3_nt: TGTGCCAGCAGCTATACGGAGGGTAATCAGCCCCAGCATTTT
cdr3_aa: CASSYTEGNQPQHF

clone_size: -
v_call: TRBV29-1
j_call: TRBJ2-7
d_call: TRBD1
cdr3_nt: TGCAGCGTCCGGGACAGGGGGCTGAATGAGCAGTACTTC
cdr3_aa: CSVRDRGLNEQYF

clone_size: -
v_call: TRBV24-1
j_call: TRBJ2-5
d_call: -
cdr3_nt: TGTGCCACCAGTGTTGGAGGCGTAGAGACCCAGTACTTC
cdr3_aa: CATSVGGVETQYF

clone_size: -
v_call: TRBV7-9
j_call: TRBJ2-6
d_call: -
cdr3_nt: TGTGCCAGCAGCCCATGGGGATCGACTGGGGCCAACGTCCTGACTTTC
cdr3_aa: CASSPWGSTGANVLTF

clone_size: few
v_call: TRBV6-2/TRBV6-3
j_call: TRBJ1-1
d_call: -
cdr3_nt: TGTGCCAGCACTACAGGATCATTGGGAGCTTTCTTT
cdr3_aa: CASTTGSLGAFF

clone_size: -
v_call: TRBV7-2
j_call: TRBJ1-2
d_call: TRBD1
cdr3_nt: TGTGCCAGCAGCTTCGCCCCGACAGGGACTAACTATGGCTACACCTTC
cdr3_aa: CASSFAPTGTNYGYTF

clone_size: -
v_call: TRBV24-1
j_call: TRBJ2-1
d_call: -
cdr3_nt: TGTGCCACCGCGCCCAGCGGAAACGACAATGAGCAGTTCTTC
cdr3_aa: CATAPSGNDNEQFF